These 20 T cell receptor beta chains came from one sample sequenced in a study of response to subunit inactivated influenza vaccine. Each CDR3 protein is one row after TCRdb ran MiXCR on the RT-PCR reads. The data contain about 700,000 distinct CDR3 sequences, over 11% of them singletons. Source: PBMCs from blood, taken approximately 15 days before vaccination. The origin of the receptors is a man aged 50 to 59 who received an inactivated influenza vaccine.

This clonotype is a singleton in its sample. This chain links TRBV30 with TRBJ1-6; tentative D call: TRBD1 (6 bases). Trimming pared 4 bases from V and 7 bases from J, leaving 11 bases between. Germline values: CDR1 GTSNPN, CDR2 SVGIG (reference sequence). This CDR3 contains 13 residues. The CDR3 sequence is CAWTTGPNSPLHF. For the CDR3, the DNA is TGTGCCTGGACGACAGGCCCCAATTCACCCCTCCACTTT.

This clonotype was seen ten or more times. The chain joins TRBV5-1 to TRBJ1-1; the D gene is possibly TRBD1 (6 bases). Trimming removed 4 bases from V and 1 base from J, with 11 bases in between. This CDR3 spans 14 amino acids. Germline values: CDR1 SGHRS, CDR2 YFSETQ. CDR3 in amino acids: CASSSETGNTEAFF. CDR3 sequence (DNA): TGCGCCAGCAGCAGCGAGACAGGGAACACTGAAGCTTTCTTT.

The gene calls are TRBV7-9 and TRBJ2-2; TRBD1 matches 9 bases. This CDR3 is 16 amino acids long. V lost 3 bases to trimming and J lost 7 bases; unmatched junction nucleotides: 9. Germline V CDR1 and CDR2: SEHNR, FQNEAQ (reference sequence). The CDR3 DNA reads TGTGCCAGCAGCTTGCGCGGACCGACAGGGGGCGGGGAGCTGTTTTTT. The encoded protein is CASSLRGPTGGGELFF.

The rearrangement links TRBV29-1 to TRBJ2-7, with TRBD1 identical over 8 bases. The ends lost 2 bases at V and 2 bases at J; junction bases unmatched: 8. CDR1 is SQVTM, CDR2 ANQGSEA, per germline. The CDR3 spans 15 residues. CDR3 amino acids: CSVEIKGQATYEQYF. Written as DNA, the CDR3 is TGCAGCGTTGAAATTAAGGGACAGGCCACCTACGAGCAGTACTTC.

This clonotype was seen a handful of times. The V gene is TRBV7-2, the J gene TRBJ2-1, with 11 bases matching TRBD2. J was trimmed by 6 bases and V by 8 bases; bases with no gene match: 9. CDR3 length: 15 residues. The V gene's germline CDR1 is SGHTA and CDR2 FQGNSA. CDR3 DNA: TGTGCCAGCGGAATAGCGGGGGGGCGATTCAATGAGCAGTTCTTC. Translated, it gives CASGIAGGRFNEQFF.

In its sample, this clonotype was seen a few times. The genes are TRBV5-5 and TRBJ2-7; the D gene could be TRBD1 or TRBD2 (6 bases each). The CDR3 has 14 amino acids. Trimming pared 4 bases from V and 3 bases from J, leaving 14 bases between. The germline V gene has CDR1 SGHKS and CDR2 YYEKEE (reference sequence). The CDR3 loop is CASSDKGGLYEQYF. In DNA, the CDR3 is TGTGCCAGCAGCGACAAGGGGGGTCTCTACGAGCAGTACTTC.

The chain carries TRBV30 and TRBJ2-1; D is unclear. The CDR3 extends over 15 amino acids. Trimming stripped 0 bases from V and 0 bases from J, with 9 bases between. CDR1 is GTSNPN, CDR2 SVGIG, per germline (reference sequence). The CDR3 nucleotides are TGTGCCTGGAGTGTACCTACTACCTCCTACAATGAGCAGTTCTTC. Its translation is CAWSVPTTSYNEQFF.

This clonotype has at least ten counts. V usage is TRBV28 and J usage is TRBJ2-7; maybe TRBD1 (6 bases). The CDR3 extends over 16 amino acids. The V gene's germline CDR1 is MDHEN and CDR2 SYDVKM. V was cut by 2 bases and J by 7 bases, with 21 bases left in between. CDR3 coding DNA: TGTGCCAGCAGTTTACTTGCCCTCAACTCAAGGGGGGAGCAGTACTTC. Its protein product is CASSLLALNSRGEQYF.

This clonotype was picked up a small number of times. This rearrangement joins TRBV3-1 to TRBJ2-2; 9 nucleotides align to TRBD2. CDR1 and CDR2 (germline): LGHDT, YNNKEL (reference sequence). V shed 1 base and J 2 bases; nucleotides not matched to a gene: 5. This CDR3 region has 17 residues. This CDR3 reads CASSQVSSGVNTGELFF. CDR3 coding DNA: TGTGCCAGCAGCCAAGTGTCTAGCGGGGTAAACACCGGGGAGCTGTTTTTT.

This clonotype was seen ten or more times. This rearrangement joins TRBV3-1 to TRBJ2-3, with 10 bases aligning to TRBD2. This CDR3 contains 15 residues. Germline values: CDR1 LGHDT, CDR2 YNNKEL (reference sequence). J gave up 1 base and V 6 bases, and 4 bases lay outside the gene matches. The CDR3 protein is CASRLTSGGTDTQYF. In nucleotides, the CDR3 is TGTGCCAGCAGGCTAACTAGCGGGGGCACAGATACGCAGTATTTT.

This chain uses TRBV5-1 with TRBJ2-7, with D tentatively TRBD1 (6 bases). Looked up from germline, CDR1 is SGHRS and CDR2 is YFSETQ. The CDR3 sequence is 14 residues long. The V and J ends lost 0 bases and 6 bases respectively, with 13 bases between them. The CDR3 DNA reads as TGCGCCAGCAGCTTGGCCGGAGGCAGGGGCGAGCAGTACTTC. Its protein product is CASSLAGGRGEQYF.

At least ten counts were recorded for this clonotype. The V call is TRBV11-2, the J call TRBJ2-5, with D hard to call. CDR3 length equals 13 residues. Germline V lookup: CDR1 SGHAT, CDR2 FQNNGV. The V and J ends lost 0 bases and 5 bases respectively, with 7 bases between them. The CDR3 sequence: CASSLDLRETQYF. CDR3 DNA sequence: TGTGCCAGCAGCTTAGATCTCCGGGAGACCCAGTACTTC.

This rearrangement joins TRBV11-2 to TRBJ2-2, with TRBD2 matching 10 bases. The germline V gene has CDR1 SGHAT and CDR2 FQNNGV. After removal of 4 bases from V and 7 bases from J, the junction contained 12 bases not matched to a gene. The CDR3 contains 17 residues. The CDR3 bases are TGTGCCAGCAGCTACTTATTAGCGGGGGGATTAGGCGGGGAGCTGTTTTTT. Protein sequence: CASSYLLAGGLGGELFF. The full variable domain, its missing parts supplied by reference TRBV11-2 and TRBJ2-2, is EAGVAQSPRYKIIEKRQSVAFWCNPISGHATLYWYQQILGQGPKLLIQFQNNGVVDDSQLPKDRFSAERLKGVDSTLKIQPAKLEDSAVYLCASSYLLAGGLGGELFFGEGSRLTVL.

This chain uses TRBV9 with TRBJ2-1; D ambiguous. The CDR3 sequence is 12 residues long. Germline values: CDR1 SGDLS, CDR2 YYNGEE. V lost 3 bases to trimming and J lost 10 bases, with 11 bases between them. The CDR3 DNA reads as TGTGCCAGCAGCGGTAAAGGAGTAGAGCAGTTCTTC. Encoded protein: CASSGKGVEQFF.

This clonotype was counted a few times. CDR3 nucleotides: TGTGCCAGCGGGGGGACAGGGGGAGCTGGGGCCAACGTCCTGACTTTC. It yields the protein CASGGTGGAGANVLTF. The chain employs TRBV28 and TRBJ2-6, with 11 bases identical to TRBD1. Germline CDR1 MDHEN, CDR2 SYDVKM. Unmatched junction bases numbered 5, after V lost 8 bases and J lost 2 bases. The CDR3 consists of 16 residues.

This chain connects TRBV7-3 to TRBJ1-5; weak D call: TRBD1 (6 bases). The germline V and J ends were trimmed by 0 bases and 5 bases, with 14 bases remaining between them. Germline V gene sequence: CDR1 SGHTA, CDR2 FQGTGA. This CDR3 is 16 amino acids long. The CDR3 spells CASSLTEDSCHQPQHF. The DNA of the CDR3 is TGTGCCAGCAGCTTAACCGAGGACAGTTGCCATCAGCCCCAGCATTTT.

The chain uses TRBV6-2 or TRBV6-3 and TRBJ2-5; no definite D call. CDR3 size: 15 residues. Germline V lookup: CDR1 MNHEY, CDR2 SVGEGT. V was trimmed by 5 bases and J by 5 bases, leaving 18 bases between them. CDR3 sequence reads: CASSQGLRFQETQYF. The CDR3 DNA is TGTGCCAGCAGTCAAGGCCTTAGGTTCCAGGAGACCCAGTACTTC.

For this clonotype: In this CDR3 the conserved last residue, phenylalanine or tryptophan, is missing, so a read error is likely. This chain links TRBV20-1 with TRBJ2-7, with 7 bases fitting TRBD1. The CDR3 contains 14 residues. V lost 1 base and J lost 4; bases outside the gene matches: 7. The germline CDR1 and CDR2 sequences are DFQATT and SNEGSKA (reference sequence). The CDR3 sequence is CSARAGTARYEQYL. The CDR3 DNA reads TGCAGTGCTAGAGCCGGGACAGCTCGGTACGAGCAGTACTTA.

There are a few counts of this clonotype. The chain is built from TRBV5-6 and TRBJ2-6; D is uncertain. This CDR3 is 16 amino acids long. Looked up from germline, CDR1 is SGHDT and CDR2 is YYEEEE. Trimming took 1 base from V and 4 from J, leaving 12 bases between them. As DNA, the CDR3 is TGTGCCAGCAGCTTGCTATCTGGGTCCGGGGCCAACGTCCTGACTTTC. It specifies CASSLLSGSGANVLTF. The full variable domain, its missing parts supplied by reference TRBV5-6 and TRBJ2-6, is DAGVTQSPTHLIKTRGQQVTLRCSPKSGHDTVSWYQQALGQGPQFIFQYYEEEERQRGNFPDRFSGHQFPNYSSELNVNALLLGDSALYLCASSLLSGSGANVLTFGAGSRLTVL.

This clonotype was seen at least ten times. The V and J genes are TRBV15 and TRBJ2-5; the match to TRBD1 covers 7 bases. The CDR3 totals 13 residues. Germline V gene lookup returns CDR1 LNHNV and CDR2 YYDKDF (reference sequence). Trimming at V came to 11 bases and at J to 5 bases, leaving 11 bases not matched to a gene. Written as DNA, the CDR3 is TGTGCCCCGTATCTACAGGGGTTTGAGACCCAGTACTTC. It is translated as CAPYLQGFETQYF.